This T cell receptor (beta chain) was identified during a study of T-cell reconstitution after alpha-beta-depleted transplantation in children (dated by TCRdb to the mid-2010s). Broadly, across the study: T-cell immune reconstitution after TCRalphabeta/CD19-depleted allogeneic hematopoietic cell transplantation in children was quantitatively tracked in the study by means of TCR repertoire profiling. What the study reported, not specific to this receptor: Over the following months the frequencies of hyperexpanded clones went down, and after one year T-cell counts and TCRbeta diversity were mostly credited to newly produced T cells. In some patients, the high TCRbeta diversity seen at day 60 was put down to recipient T cells and intrathymic progenitors that had survived conditioning. Apparently early alphabetaT-cell count recovery about two months after transplant reportedly relied on only several hundred rapidly expanded clones derived from non-depleted graft cells.

At least ten counts were recorded for this clonotype. This receptor's antigen is unknown. No base quality information exists; no much larger clone differs at one position. In light of the paper, this sample's treatment or condition label describes: allogeneic hematopoietic cell transplantation with graft depleted of TCRalphabeta T cells and CD19 B cells. The children who served as transplant recipients had been given grafts of TCRalphabeta/CD19-depleted allogeneic hematopoietic cells. CDR1 and CDR2 (SGHRS, YFSETQ) derive from the germline V gene. V and J lose 1 base and 5 bases, and a span of 12 bases separates them. The CDR3 runs 14 residues from the cysteine to the phenylalanine. Solely the CDR3 DNA is kept, with 42 bases framed from the first base. Libraries were made using PCR. The sequencer listed for this sample is Illumina HiSeq 2500. TCR libraries were prepared with molecular barcoding, using unique molecular identifiers to normalize TCRbeta repertoire quantification. TCRdb itself trimmed the public reads at Q25 with fastp, ran MiXCR and retained productive beta chains. Rows matching on CDR3 protein sequence are summarized as one entry with the most common DNA and genes. The sample has about 260,000 distinct CDR3 sequences on record, 11% of them singletons. Around 20% of the sample goes to the ten largest clones.

This TCR was recovered from a male patient aged 2-15 years who had a stem cell transplant for chronic granulomatous disease, so the T cells may come from the graft donor. This specimen consisted of peripheral blood, obtained 180 days after TCRalphabeta/CD19-depleted stem cell transplant. Recombination connected TRBV5-1 to TRBJ2-5; the D segment cannot be called with confidence. CDR3 protein: CASSLIVGSETQYF. The nucleotide sequence reads TGCGCCAGCAGCTTGATCGTGGGATCGGAGACCCAGTACTTC. The variable domain in full, with residues beyond the CDR3 obtained from the reference TRBV5-1 and TRBJ2-5 genes, is KAGVTQTPRYLIKTRGQQVTLSCSPISGHRSVSWYQQTPGQGLQFLFEYFSETQRNKGNFPGRFSGRQFSNSRSEMNVSTLELGDSALYLCASSLIVGSETQYFGPGTRLLVL.